This T cell receptor (beta chain) was recovered during a study of memory CD4+ T cells and cytomegalovirus serostatus (dated by TCRdb to between 2019 and 2020). Broadly, across the study: The cohort comprised around 35 healthy Belgian adults, 9 CMV seropositive and some 24 CMV seronegative. To replicate a published TCR-based CMV serostatus classifier, the study sequenced CD4+ memory TCRbeta repertoires from a Belgian cohort whose cytomegalovirus serostatus was known.

Single viable CD3+CD4+CD8-CD45RO+ cells were sorted as memory CD4+ T cells on a FACSAria II. To determine CMV serostatus, a Roche Elecsys assay was used that detects serum IgG against CMV pp150, pp28, p38 and p52. After the samples were thawed, total CD4+ T cells were enriched through positive selection using CD4 magnetic microbeads. The samples came from a separate study whose specific focus was interrogating the CD4+ T cell memory repertoire. Peripheral blood mononuclear cells were isolated and cryopreserved according to standard operating procedures, and serum was kept at -80 degrees C. The staining relied on CD3-PerCP (BW264/56), CD4-APC (RPA-T4), CD45RO-PE (UCHT1) and CD8-Pacific Orange (3B5) antibodies, and Sytox blue was used to exclude non-viable cells. Genomic DNA was extracted from sorted cells with the Quick-DNA Microprep Kit. Amplification of TCRbeta DNA was done with the immunoSEQ hsTCRbeta kit, following the protocol from the manufacturer. TCRbeta libraries were sequenced on an Illumina MiSeq instrument. For the original study's pipeline: After out-of-frame sequences were removed, around 2,200,000 distinct TCRbeta sequences remained, averaging about 67,000 per individual. Each individual was scored by the count of 150 to 200 previously reported CMV-associated TCRbeta sequences and the total productive distinct TCRbeta count. A beta-binomial model was reimplemented in Python, and random forests from scikit-learn, run with default parameters, were trained on data from the US cohort. Classifier performance on the Belgian cohort was summarized as median AUC with percentile confidence intervals over 10,000 bootstrap iterations. The clones in this table, taken by TCRdb from immuneACCESS, are in-frame only. Not every clone is retained; where verified, under half of the shortfall comes from an unresolved V gene, and the cause of the rest is unknown. V and J calls and clone size are copied from that table; D and trimming were computed from the DNA. This sample comprises 80,000 or so clones, roughly 78% of them detected only once. The leading ten clones occupy approximately 2.4% of the sample.

To note about this clone: No antigen is known for it. Base qualities are not at hand, and no much larger clone is one base apart.

The paper's findings and limits, for the study overall: Of around 160 previously reported CMV-associated TCRbeta sequences, around 67 appeared in the CD4+ memory repertoires, each in one to five individuals. For predicting CMV serostatus, the median bootstrapped AUC was roughly 0.95 using the original framework and 0.91 using a US-trained random forest. The original-framework classifier achieved a median bootstrapped AUC of approximately 0.94 with a 95% CI of 0.76-1.00 on the Belgian cohort. Only CD4+CD45RO+ memory cells were sequenced, unlike the original study, which covered naive and memory CD4+ and CD8+ populations. The results were read as suggesting that the CMV-associated TCR signature is, for the most part, present in the CD4+ memory repertoire.

The CDR3, from cysteine to phenylalanine, totals 15 residues. Only CDR3 DNA remains: 45 bases, in frame from the first base. The CDR1 and CDR2 encoded by the germline V gene are LGHNA and YNFKEQ. Here V drops 6 bases and J drops 8 bases, and the junction holds 14 bases not matched to any gene. Sequencing was done on a sample of memory CD4+ T cells from blood. The TCR comes from an adult in good health and CMV-seropositive. The chain was built from TRBV4-2 and TRBJ2-3; 7 central nucleotides agree with TRBD2. The CDR3 is CASRDGRTGRSTQYF. The nucleotides are TGTGCCAGCAGGGACGGGCGGACCGGGAGGAGTACGCAGTATTTT.